This T cell receptor beta chain is from a study of TIL therapy for anti-PD-1-resistant metastatic lung cancer. Study summary: Median tumor mutation burden was approximately 1.5 mutations per megabase. The study's findings and limits: The cohort had more treatment-naive, never-smoker and oncogene-addicted patients than typical.

Indicated time point: pre-treatment sample, taken before nivolumab and TIL therapy. Most excised metastases sampled were pleural nodules or supraclavicular lymph nodes. Of note for this clone: What it recognizes is unknown.

There are 18 residues in the CDR3. Losses at the gene ends were 0 bases for V and 6 bases for J; bases not matched to a gene: 12. Germline CDR1 is SGHTA and CDR2 is FQGTGA. The libraries were made with immunoSEQ v3. Sequenced by immunoSEQ multiplex PCR; TCRdb stores in-frame clones only, minus some. The sample includes 95,000 or so clones, about three fifths of them seen just once. The rearrangement joins TRBV7-3 to TRBJ2-3; TRBD1 agrees at 10 bases. The clonotype originates from a person between 30 and 79 years old with non-small cell lung cancer. The sequencing here drew on tumor tissue, taken at baseline. CDR3: CASSLTLQRQGAYDTQYF. Written as DNA, the CDR3 is TGTGCCAGCAGCTTAACGTTACAGCGACAGGGGGCTTACGATACGCAGTATTTT.